This T cell receptor (beta chain) was sequenced during a study of T cells in Graves' hyperthyroidism and ophthalmopathy. Study as a whole: At initial diagnosis, before any treatment had begun, peripheral blood was obtained. Study results and caveats: A model built on 13 V-J features separated ophthalmopathy from stable hyperthyroidism.

Amplification of TCR beta CDR3 regions was performed using RNA transcripts as template. First-round RT-PCR with HTBI primers amplified the TCR CDR3 region. TCRdb reanalysed the multiplex PCR reads using MiXCR and keeps one entry per CDR3 protein. The sample lists around 450,000 distinct CDR3 sequences, about a sixth seen once, with over 7.5% in the top ten. Germline loops: CDR1 ENHRY, CDR2 SYGVKD. The CDR3 has 13 amino acids. The V gene lost 10 bases and the J gene lost 0 bases, with 10 bases spanning the gap. Stable Graves' hyperthyroidism meant no ophthalmopathy progression within 18 months. This clonotype was counted ten times or more. What it recognizes is unknown.

This receptor was taken from a woman in her late teens or twenties with Graves' hyperthyroidism. Sequencing was carried out using blood. The chain links TRBV10-3 to TRBJ1-3; D is unclear. The CDR3 protein is CATKAFSGNTIYF. DNA for the CDR3: TGTGCCACGAAGGCTTTCTCTGGAAACACCATATATTTT.